Listed below are T cell receptor beta chains from one sample, sequenced in a study of CXCR3-negative and CXCR3-positive naive CD8 T cells. From the 5' RACE reads, TCRdb lists one entry per CDR3 protein and no DNA. The sample table includes tens of thousands of distinct CDR3 sequences. The material sequenced was naive CXCR3+ CD8+ T cells from blood. These receptors originate from a human donor in good health. Some clones in this sample may be carry-over from other donors' samples. CDR3s include the opening cysteine and the closing phenylalanine or tryptophan. Not all rows give a size; the values are once, few, many and, for expanded clones, a class.

abundance: NA; v_gene: TRBV5-1; j_gene: TRBJ1-1; CDR3aa: CASRMNTEAFF
abundance: NA; v_gene: TRBV29-1; j_gene: TRBJ1-1; CDR3aa: CSFRGPTEAFF
abundance: NA; v_gene: TRBV29-1; j_gene: TRBJ2-1; CDR3aa: CSVEDTLEGHENEQFF
abundance: NA; v_gene: TRBV20-1; j_gene: TRBJ2-7; CDR3aa: CSARRDGDYEQYF
abundance: NA; v_gene: TRBV5-4; j_gene: TRBJ2-1; CDR3aa: CASSFGEAYNEQFF
abundance: NA; v_gene: TRBV20-1; j_gene: TRBJ1-6; CDR3aa: CSARDRGTSSYNSPLHF
abundance: NA; v_gene: TRBV7-9; j_gene: TRBJ2-3; CDR3aa: CASRESGTDTQYF
abundance: NA; v_gene: TRBV28; j_gene: TRBJ2-3; CDR3aa: CASRPSESGRAGSQYF
abundance: NA; v_gene: TRBV20-1; j_gene: TRBJ2-7; CDR3aa: CSAHRGLAGAPYEQYF
abundance: NA; v_gene: TRBV27; j_gene: TRBJ2-3; CDR3aa: CASSYGREPQYF
abundance: NA; v_gene: TRBV19; j_gene: TRBJ2-7; CDR3aa: CASSSRTSDSYEQYF
abundance: NA; v_gene: TRBV29-1; j_gene: TRBJ2-5; CDR3aa: CSPITLAEYQETQYF
abundance: NA; v_gene: TRBV29-1; j_gene: TRBJ2-7; CDR3aa: CSVAGTGEGEQYF
abundance: NA; v_gene: TRBV15; j_gene: TRBJ1-6; CDR3aa: CATSLLLDREDSPLHF
abundance: NA; v_gene: TRBV6-2/TRBV6-3; j_gene: TRBJ2-2; CDR3aa: CASRATETGELFF
abundance: NA; v_gene: TRBV20-1; j_gene: TRBJ1-1; CDR3aa: CSASRYRGLNTEAFF
abundance: NA; v_gene: TRBV29-1; j_gene: TRBJ2-1; CDR3aa: CSVEDRGEVREQFF
abundance: NA; v_gene: TRBV6-5; j_gene: TRBJ2-2; CDR3aa: CASSYGLGTGELFF
abundance: NA; v_gene: TRBV7-9; j_gene: TRBJ2-2; CDR3aa: CASSPFYGGDWSGELFF
abundance: NA; v_gene: TRBV9; j_gene: TRBJ2-7; CDR3aa: CASSPGTGGEQYF
abundance: NA; v_gene: TRBV7-8; j_gene: TRBJ2-5; CDR3aa: CASSPWTANQETQYF
abundance: NA; v_gene: TRBV12-3/TRBV12-4; j_gene: TRBJ2-5; CDR3aa: CASSTWDRRETQYF
abundance: NA; v_gene: TRBV19; j_gene: TRBJ2-7; CDR3aa: CASSGGLAMEQYF
abundance: NA; v_gene: TRBV20-1; j_gene: TRBJ2-1; CDR3aa: CSAPGGALFLNEQFF
abundance: NA; v_gene: TRBV13; j_gene: TRBJ2-7; CDR3aa: CASSPSREDEQYF
abundance: NA; v_gene: TRBV15; j_gene: TRBJ2-7; CDR3aa: CATSKSGGARSYEQYF
abundance: NA; v_gene: TRBV6-4; j_gene: TRBJ1-1; CDR3aa: CASSDRDNTEAFF
abundance: NA; v_gene: TRBV20-1; j_gene: TRBJ2-1; CDR3aa: CSASSRTNPYNEQFF
abundance: NA; v_gene: TRBV28; j_gene: TRBJ2-3; CDR3aa: CASSLLPGYSDTQYF
abundance: NA; v_gene: TRBV7-7; j_gene: TRBJ2-3; CDR3aa: CASSKTGTGTDTQYF
abundance: NA; v_gene: TRBV5-1; j_gene: TRBJ1-2; CDR3aa: CASSLEASNYGYTF
abundance: NA; v_gene: TRBV19; j_gene: TRBJ2-2; CDR3aa: CASSIFGSRQGTNTGELFF
abundance: NA; v_gene: TRBV7-2; j_gene: TRBJ1-6; CDR3aa: CASSSGNSPLHF
abundance: NA; v_gene: TRBV10-1; j_gene: TRBJ2-7; CDR3aa: CASSESASYEQYF
abundance: NA; v_gene: TRBV28; j_gene: TRBJ2-1; CDR3aa: CATRTSGAEQFF
abundance: NA; v_gene: TRBV6-2/TRBV6-3; j_gene: TRBJ2-7; CDR3aa: CASSYRVGRDYEQYF
abundance: NA; v_gene: TRBV11-2; j_gene: TRBJ2-3; CDR3aa: CASSQDGGTDTQYF
abundance: NA; v_gene: TRBV7-9; j_gene: TRBJ1-5; CDR3aa: CASSLSVTSGQPQHF
abundance: NA; v_gene: TRBV4-1; j_gene: TRBJ2-1; CDR3aa: CASSLGGSSYNEQLF
abundance: NA; v_gene: TRBV7-3; j_gene: TRBJ2-7; CDR3aa: CASGLTSGGNYEQYF
abundance: NA; v_gene: TRBV12-3/TRBV12-4; j_gene: TRBJ1-2; CDR3aa: CATQQGRYGYTF
abundance: NA; v_gene: TRBV14; j_gene: TRBJ2-3; CDR3aa: CASSHRGQGDTQYF
abundance: NA; v_gene: TRBV29-1; j_gene: TRBJ2-7; CDR3aa: CSVGQGFSYEQYF
abundance: NA; v_gene: TRBV9; j_gene: TRBJ2-1; CDR3aa: CASSEGQGAYNEQFF
abundance: NA; v_gene: TRBV12-3/TRBV12-4; j_gene: TRBJ2-7; CDR3aa: CASRAMGGAVYEQYF
abundance: NA; v_gene: TRBV28; j_gene: TRBJ2-5; CDR3aa: CASTSGGQETQYF
abundance: NA; v_gene: TRBV28; j_gene: TRBJ2-4; CDR3aa: CASSPLTMRGQHRQGIQYF
abundance: NA; v_gene: TRBV7-9; j_gene: TRBJ2-5; CDR3aa: CASSLRTGGEETQYF
abundance: NA; v_gene: TRBV28; j_gene: TRBJ2-1; CDR3aa: CASSDVNEQFF
abundance: NA; v_gene: TRBV27; j_gene: TRBJ1-1; CDR3aa: CASRPGALNTEAFF
abundance: NA; v_gene: TRBV4-3; j_gene: TRBJ2-7; CDR3aa: CASSPRPTLLREQYF
abundance: NA; v_gene: TRBV4-3; j_gene: TRBJ1-2; CDR3aa: CASSQASRQATYGYAF
abundance: NA; v_gene: TRBV4-2; j_gene: TRBJ1-1; CDR3aa: CASSQSTENTEAFF
abundance: medium-sized; v_gene: TRBV21-1; j_gene: TRBJ1-6; CDR3aa: CASSKEGTGVKNSPLHF
abundance: NA; v_gene: TRBV12-3/TRBV12-4; j_gene: TRBJ1-2; CDR3aa: CASGPGTEPLNGYTF
abundance: NA; v_gene: TRBV6-2/TRBV6-3; j_gene: TRBJ2-5; CDR3aa: CASKPTGLATETQYF
abundance: NA; v_gene: TRBV30; j_gene: TRBJ2-2; CDR3aa: CAYPAGGTNTGELFF
abundance: NA; v_gene: TRBV20-1; j_gene: TRBJ2-7; CDR3aa: CSLRDRDSYEQYF